These 31 T cell receptor beta chains were all obtained from the same sample, sequenced in a study of T cells expressing NK-cell markers. TCRdb reprocessed the 5' RACE reads, keeping one entry per CDR3 protein, no DNA. The repertoire shows about 160,000 distinct CDR3 sequences; the top ten hold 20%. Sequenced input: blood T cells: a sorted CD56 or NKG2C T cell subset, CD4+ or CD8+ T cells, or bulk PBMC T cells (not recorded which). The receptors were sampled from a man aged 18 to 70 in good health.

This rearrangement joins TRBV27 to TRBJ2-7; without DNA, the TCRdb call of TRBD1 cannot be checked. The CDR3 covers 14 residues. In germline, CDR1 is MNHEY, CDR2 SMNVEV (reference sequence). The CDR3 is CASSPRTEGNEQYF.

The chain has TRBV5-6 and TRBJ2-1; TCRdb reports TRBD2, a call that lacks DNA to check it against. Germline lookup yields CDR1 SGHDT and CDR2 YYEEEE. There are 17 residues in the CDR3. The CDR3 reads CASSSRLAGGVYNEQFF.

V is TRBV5-1 and J is TRBJ1-1. The CDR3 has 14 residues. CDR1 and CDR2 from the germline V gene are SGHRS and YFSETQ. Here the CDR3 reads CASSPADMNTEAFF.

This rearrangement joins TRBV12-3 or TRBV12-4 to TRBJ2-7. There are 13 residues in the CDR3. This CDR3 is CASSDSNLYEQYF.

The chain has TRBV9 and TRBJ1-2; TCRdb selects TRBD1, and the lack of DNA leaves this call unchecked. From germline, CDR1 is SGDLS and CDR2 YYNGEE. The CDR3 extends over 14 amino acids. CDR3: CASSWDRGVYGYTF. The full variable domain, with the rest looked up from reference TRBV9 and TRBJ1-2, is DSGVTQTPKHLITATGQRVTLRCSPRSGDLSVYWYQQSLDQGLQFLIQYYNGEERAKGNILERFSAQQFPDLHSELNLSSLELGDSALYFCASSWDRGVYGYTFGSGTRLTVV.

This chain links TRBV12-3 or TRBV12-4 with TRBJ1-2; as DNA is missing, the TRBD1 call by TCRdb cannot be tested. The CDR3 runs to 14 residues. The CDR3: CASSLLEGGFGYTF.

The CDR3 sequence: CASSPSDMYEQYF. This chain connects TRBV3-1 to TRBJ2-7; with no DNA, the TCRdb D assignment of TRBD1 cannot be verified. The length of the CDR3 is 13 residues. CDR1 is LGHDT and CDR2 is YNNKEL in the germline V gene (reference sequence).

The chain joins TRBV7-6 to TRBJ1-4. CDR3 length equals 17 residues. The germline CDR1 and CDR2 sequences are SGHVS and FNYEAQ. The CDR3 spells CASSLASGGRTNEKLFF. Filled out from reference TRBV7-6 and TRBJ1-4, the complete variable domain reads GAGVSQSPRYKVTKRGQDVALRCDPISGHVSLYWYRQALGQGPEFLTYFNYEAQQDKSGLPNDRFSAERPEGSISTLTIQRTEQRDSAMYRCASSLASGGRTNEKLFFGSGTQLSVL.

V is TRBV11-3 and J is TRBJ2-2; TCRdb's D call of TRBD1 is untestable without DNA. Per the germline V gene, CDR1 is SGHNT and CDR2 is YENEEA. The CDR3 has 15 residues. The CDR3 spells CASSSRQGRTGELFF. Filled out from reference TRBV11-3 and TRBJ2-2, the complete variable domain reads EAGVVQSPRYKIIEKKQPVAFWCNPISGHNTLYWYLQNLGQGPELLIRYENEEAVDDSQLPKDRFSAERLKGVDSTLKIQPAELGDSAVYLCASSSRQGRTGELFFGEGSRLTVL.

The chain carries TRBV13 and TRBJ1-2; the D gene TCRdb calls, TRBD1, cannot be checked with no DNA. Germline V gene sequence: CDR1 PRHDT, CDR2 FYEKMQ (reference sequence). This CDR3 spans 12 amino acids. The chain's CDR3 is CASSLQGNGYTF.

The chain links TRBV20-1 to TRBJ1-2; TCRdb names TRBD1, which stays unverified in the absence of DNA. The CDR3 loop spans 14 amino acids. Germline V gene sequence: CDR1 DFQATT, CDR2 SNEGSKA (reference sequence). Here the CDR3 reads CSARPQGDYYGYTF.

The J gene is TRBJ2-7, the V gene TRBV3-1; TCRdb proposes TRBD1, but this gene call is untestable without DNA. From germline, CDR1 is LGHDT and CDR2 YNNKEL (reference sequence). The CDR3 runs 14 residues. This chain's CDR3 is CASSQGQGIDEQYF.

The rearrangement uses TRBV12-5 and TRBJ2-5; TCRdb selects TRBD2, and the lack of DNA leaves this call unchecked. Germline V gene data show CDR1 as LGHNT and CDR2 as FRNRAP. The CDR3 is made up of 16 amino acids. The CDR3 protein is CASGLGGRGDQETQYF.

The chain combines TRBV6-5 with TRBJ2-7. CDR3 length: 13 amino acids. Germline CDR1 and CDR2: MNHEY and SVGAGI. This chain's CDR3 is CASSYGRRSEQYF.

The chain combines TRBV5-4 with TRBJ2-2; TCRdb's D call of TRBD1 is untestable without DNA. Germline CDR1 is SGHNT and CDR2 is YYREEE (reference sequence). The length of the CDR3 is 15 residues. CDR3 protein: CASSFGQVYTGELFF.

The chain carries TRBV7-3 and TRBJ2-2; with no DNA, the TCRdb D assignment of TRBD2 cannot be verified. CDR1 is SGHTA, CDR2 FQGTGA, per germline. The CDR3 is 13 amino acids. The CDR3 protein is CASSLEGRGELFF.

The J gene is TRBJ2-5, the V gene TRBV29-1; the D call of TRBD1 rests on TCRdb alone, since no DNA is present to check it. CDR1 is SQVTM, CDR2 ANQGSEA, per germline. CDR3 length: 14 residues. The CDR3 loop reads CSVVPWTGEETQYF.

The chain's CDR3 is CATSRGDYDHEQYF. V usage is TRBV15 and J usage is TRBJ2-7; the TRBD2 assignment by TCRdb is unverifiable without DNA. From germline, CDR1 is LNHNV and CDR2 YYDKDF (reference sequence). This CDR3 region has 14 residues.

The J gene is TRBJ2-3, the V gene TRBV24-1; there is no DNA to check the TCRdb D call of TRBD2. The CDR3 is made up of 17 amino acids. Germline V gene data show CDR1 as KGHDR and CDR2 as SFDVKD. The CDR3 region is CATSERTSGACTDTQYF.

The chain couples TRBV4-2 to TRBJ2-5; TCRdb gives TRBD1 as the D gene, but with no DNA this cannot be confirmed. The CDR3 spans 14 residues. In germline, CDR1 is LGHNA, CDR2 YNFKEQ. CDR3 protein: CASSLPGVGETQYF.

V and J are TRBV7-7 and TRBJ2-3. Per the germline V gene, CDR1 is SSHAT and CDR2 is FNYEAQ (reference sequence). The CDR3 extends over 15 amino acids. The CDR3 sequence is CASSPGAATTDTQYF.

V and J are TRBV25-1 and TRBJ1-6; the TCRdb D gene call, TRBD1, has no DNA to confirm it. There are 17 residues in the CDR3. Germline V gene sequence: CDR1 MGHDK, CDR2 SYGVNS. The CDR3 sequence: CASSLTWTGSHNSPLHF.

The chain recombines TRBV6-5 with TRBJ2-3; TCRdb names TRBD1, which stays unverified in the absence of DNA. Germline V gene data show CDR1 as MNHEY and CDR2 as SVGAGI. The CDR3 covers 16 residues. The chain's CDR3 is CASSYSPVPSTDTQYF.

The rearrangement joins TRBV4-2 to TRBJ2-7; no DNA is available, so the TRBD2 call from TCRdb remains unchecked. This CDR3 is built from 16 residues. CDR1 and CDR2 from the germline V gene are LGHNA and YNFKEQ. The CDR3 here is CASSQGSGGAGYEQYF.

The rearrangement joins TRBV7-8 to TRBJ2-1; no DNA is available, so the TRBD1 call from TCRdb remains unchecked. The CDR3 is 16 amino acids. Germline CDR1 and CDR2: SGHVS and FQNEAQ. The CDR3 loop reads CASSSRVSRKYNEQFF.

The rearrangement links TRBV15 to TRBJ2-1. Germline V gene sequence: CDR1 LNHNV, CDR2 YYDKDF (reference sequence). The CDR3 runs 13 residues. This CDR3 is CATSRDDGREQFF.

The chain carries TRBV20-1 and TRBJ2-7; the D call of TRBD1 rests on TCRdb alone, since no DNA is present to check it. CDR1 DFQATT and CDR2 SNEGSKA come from the germline V gene (reference sequence). The CDR3 contains 15 residues. The CDR3: CSARDDRVGSYEQYF.

The chain joins TRBV6-1 to TRBJ2-1; TCRdb returns TRBD1, unconfirmable since there is no DNA. CDR3 length equals 14 residues. Germline V gene data show CDR1 as MNHNS and CDR2 as SASEGT. The chain's CDR3 is CASSERGHYNEQFF.

The chain combines TRBV12-3 or TRBV12-4 with TRBJ2-4; TCRdb's D call of TRBD1 is untestable without DNA. The CDR3 contains 14 residues. The CDR3 spells CASRSWERENIQYF.

The chain uses TRBV7-8 and TRBJ2-2; TCRdb picks TRBD1, but there is no DNA to check that call. This CDR3 has 15 residues. Germline V lookup: CDR1 SGHVS, CDR2 FQNEAQ. The CDR3 loop is CASSFLRGATGELFF. The whole variable domain, remainder taken from reference TRBV7-8 and TRBJ2-2, is GAGVSQSPRYKVAKRGQDVALRCDPISGHVSLFWYQQALGQGPEFLTYFQNEAQLDKSGLPSDRFFAERPEGSVSTLKIQRTQQEDSAVYLCASSFLRGATGELFFGEGSRLTVL.

The chain carries TRBV6-2 or TRBV6-3 and TRBJ2-3; TCRdb lists TRBD1, though no DNA is available to test this call. CDR1 and CDR2 (germline): MNHEY, SVGEGT. This CDR3 region has 15 residues. The CDR3: CASSRRGTNTDTQYF.